The rows below give T cell receptor beta chains drawn from one sample of a study of glioma-infiltrating T cells. TCRdb analysed the multiplex PCR reads with MiXCR anew, one entry per CDR3 protein. The repertoire holds roughly 120,000 distinct CDR3 sequences, with 25% to 30% as singletons. Sample: glioma tissue, nonneoplastic brain tissue, or PBMCs (not recorded which). The receptors here all came from a human donor with low-grade glioma or glioblastoma, undergoing nonglioma brain surgery, or in good health (not recorded which). Both conserved end residues are part of each CDR3. The D gene is left open where the match is weak. The listing skips clone size in some rows; elsewhere it reads once, few, many or a size class.

j_gene	abundance	v_gene	d_gene	CDR3aa	CDR3nt
TRBJ2-1	many	TRBV7-2	TRBD2	CASSSGLGYNEQFF	TGTGCCAGCAGCTCGGGACTAGGATACAATGAGCAGTTCTTC
TRBJ1-2	many	TRBV5-4	.	CASSFKGIGGYTF	TGTGCCAGCAGCTTTAAGGGAATCGGGGGCTACACCTTC
TRBJ1-1	many	TRBV12-3/TRBV12-4	.	CASSYSDRNTEAFF	TGTGCCAGCAGTTATTCAGACAGGAACACTGAAGCTTTCTTT
TRBJ2-7	many	TRBV27	TRBD1	CASTPTGFNFEQYF	TGTGCCAGCACCCCGACAGGGTTCAACTTCGAGCAGTACTTC
TRBJ2-7	.	TRBV7-9	TRBD1	CASSLITTGGTYEQYF	TGTGCCAGCAGCTTAATCACTACAGGGGGTACCTACGAGCAGTACTTC
TRBJ2-5	many	TRBV2	TRBD1	CASSLTTGDQTQYF	TGTGCCAGCAGTCTTACCACAGGGGACCAGACCCAGTACTTC
TRBJ2-7	few	TRBV29-1	TRBD1	CSVSTGGMDEQYF	TGCAGCGTTTCAACAGGGGGCATGGACGAGCAGTACTTC
TRBJ1-1	.	TRBV4-1	.	CASSQDYFFGRRVNTEAFF	TGCGCCAGCAGCCAAGACTATTTCTTCGGGAGGAGGGTGAACACTGAAGCTTTCTTT
TRBJ2-1	many	TRBV28	TRBD2	CASSLYRKRTSGSSYNEQFF	TGTGCCAGCAGTCTATACAGGAAAAGGACTAGCGGGAGCTCCTACAATGAGCAGTTCTTC
TRBJ2-7	once	TRBV5-1	.	CASSLAIGIGPEQYF	TGCGCCAGCAGCTTGGCCATAGGTATAGGGCCCGAGCAGTACTTC
TRBJ2-1	.	TRBV6-2/TRBV6-3	.	CSSAGGTPYNEQFF	TGTTCCAGTGCAGGGGGGACTCCCTACAATGAGCAGTTCTTC